What follows is one T cell receptor (beta chain) and its context. This sample stems from a study of T cell changes during pregnancy in multiple sclerosis. This CDR3 region has 14 residues. V dropped 4 bases and J dropped 5 bases, with 12 bases sitting between them. Germline CDR1 SNHLY, CDR2 FYNNEI. The method was immunoSEQ multiplex PCR; TCRdb's version includes in-frame clones alone and lacks a portion of them. The sample holds about 84,000 clones; 94% are singletons and the top ten take about 1%. The V and J genes are TRBV2 and TRBJ2-1; tentative D call: TRBD2 (6 bases). The sample consisted of peripheral blood, taken in the second trimester of pregnancy. This TCR came from a female donor in good health, enrolled as a control in a pregnancy study. The CDR3 protein is CASSVGGTHNEQFF. CDR3 nucleotides: TGTGCCAGCAGTGTTGGGGGGACTCACAATGAGCAGTTCTTC.